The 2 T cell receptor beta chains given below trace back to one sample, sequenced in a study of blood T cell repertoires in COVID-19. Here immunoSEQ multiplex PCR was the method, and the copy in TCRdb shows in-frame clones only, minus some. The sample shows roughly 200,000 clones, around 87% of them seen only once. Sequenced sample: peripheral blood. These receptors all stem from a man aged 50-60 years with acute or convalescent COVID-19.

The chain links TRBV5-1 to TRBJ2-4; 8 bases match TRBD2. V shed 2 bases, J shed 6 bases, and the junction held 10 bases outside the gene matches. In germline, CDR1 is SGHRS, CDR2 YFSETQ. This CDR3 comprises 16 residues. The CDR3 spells CASSFSGDRAGNIQYF. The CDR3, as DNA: TGCGCCAGCAGCTTTAGCGGGGATCGAGCGGGAAACATTCAGTACTTC.

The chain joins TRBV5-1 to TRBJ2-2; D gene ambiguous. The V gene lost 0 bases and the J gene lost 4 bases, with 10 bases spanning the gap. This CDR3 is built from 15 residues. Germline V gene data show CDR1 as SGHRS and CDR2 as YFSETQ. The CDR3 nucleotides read TGCGCCAGCAGCTTGGGAGGCAGACTCACCGGGGAGCTGTTTTTT. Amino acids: CASSLGGRLTGELFF.